Listed below are T cell receptor beta chains from one sample, sequenced in a study of chemoradiotherapy in HPV16-positive cancers. TCRdb keeps only in-frame clones here, not all; method: immunoSEQ multiplex PCR. This table has over 10,000 clones, more than 70% appearing once. Sample collection was performed from a patient who underwent chemoradiotherapy. These receptors were obtained from a human donor with HPV-associated anogenital cancer. CDR3s include the opening cysteine and the closing phenylalanine or tryptophan. D genes are given only for firm matches. A row's size may be missing; if present it is once, few, many or a size class.

15,TRBJ2-7,.,.,TRBV4-2,TGTGCCAGCAGCCAAGATGAGGGGGAGACCAACGAGCAGTACTTC,CASSQDEGETNEQYF
14,TRBJ2-7,TRBD1,.,TRBV5-1,TGCGCCAGCAGCCCCCGGGACAGGGACCACGAGCAGTACTTC,CASSPRDRDHEQYF
15,TRBJ1-2,.,.,TRBV11-2,TGTGCCAGCAGCCCCCGGCAGGCAATATACTATGGCTACACCTTC,CASSPRQAIYYGYTF
13,TRBJ1-5,TRBD1,.,TRBV5-5,TGTGCCAGCAGCTCGGACAGGAATCAGCCCCAGCATTTT,CASSSDRNQPQHF
13,TRBJ1-1,.,few,TRBV14,TGTGCCAGCAGCCCAGGCTTTGGCACTGAAGCTTTCTTT,CASSPGFGTEAFF
13,TRBJ1-1,.,.,TRBV6-4,TGTGCCAGCAGCCCCACAGGGAACACTGAAGCTTTCTTT,CASSPTGNTEAFF
14,TRBJ2-1,TRBD2,.,TRBV7-9,TGTGCCAGCAGCCTAGCGGGGAACTACAATGAGCAGTTCTTC,CASSLAGNYNEQFF
15,TRBJ2-7,.,.,TRBV4-3,TGCGCCAGCAGCCAAAAGCCCGACAGCCCCTACGAGCAGTACTTC,CASSQKPDSPYEQYF
15,TRBJ2-3,.,.,TRBV5-4,TGTGCCAGCAGCCCTGGGACCGACCTCACAGATACGCAGTATTTT,CASSPGTDLTDTQYF
14,TRBJ2-2,.,.,TRBV10-3,TGTGCCATCAGTGAGGGGTCCAACACCGGGGAGCTGTTTTTT,CAISEGSNTGELFF
14,TRBJ1-2,.,.,TRBV5-6,TGTGCCAGCAGCTTGGGGGGGATTAACTATGGCTACACCTTC,CASSLGGINYGYTF
12,TRBJ1-1,.,few,TRBV11-3,TGTGCCAGCAGCTTTGGAGCCACTGAAGCTTTCTTT,CASSFGATEAFF
15,TRBJ1-3,.,.,TRBV6-5,TGTGCCAGCAGTTACAGGGGGGCGGATGGAAACACCATATATTTT,CASSYRGADGNTIYF
16,TRBJ2-2,.,.,TRBV9,TGTGCCAGCAGCGTAGATCCCCTAACGGGCTTTGGGGAGCTGTTTTTT,CASSVDPLTGFGELFF
14,TRBJ1-5,.,.,TRBV19,TGTGCCAGTAGTAGGGCCCCAGGGTATCAGCCCCAGCATTTT,CASSRAPGYQPQHF
17,TRBJ2-1,TRBD2,.,TRBV7-6,TGTGCCAGCAGCCATATCCCTCTAGCGGGGGCCTATAATGAGCAGTTCTTC,CASSHIPLAGAYNEQFF
14,TRBJ2-7,.,.,TRBV15,TGTGCCACCAGCAGAGATCGGCTATTCGACGAGCAGTACTTC,CATSRDRLFDEQYF
15,TRBJ1-3,.,.,TRBV11-3,TGTGCCAGCAGCGGGAGGGAGACTGCGGGAAACACCATATATTTT,CASSGRETAGNTIYF
14,TRBJ2-1,.,.,TRBV2,TGTGCCAGCCAAGTACTAGTAACCTCCAATGAGCAGTTCTTC,CASQVLVTSNEQFF
17,TRBJ2-5,TRBD2,.,TRBV7-9,TGTGCCAGCAGCTCCGGACTAGCGGGGGGGCTCGGGGAGACCCAGTACTTC,CASSSGLAGGLGETQYF
15,TRBJ2-5,.,.,TRBV11-2,TGTGCCAGCAGCTTCCCCCAACAGGGCCAAGAGACCCAGTACTTC,CASSFPQQGQETQYF
18,TRBJ1-1,.,.,TRBV18,TGTGCCAGCTCACCACCGTTGAGTGTACGAGCCACGAACACTGAAGCTTTCTTT,CASSPPLSVRATNTEAFF
15,TRBJ1-2,.,.,TRBV28,TGTGCCAGCAGCCCTTCCACTTGGCCTAACTATGGCTACACCTTC,CASSPSTWPNYGYTF
17,TRBJ1-2,.,few,TRBV25-1,TGTGCCAGCAGTGAATCCGGGGCCCAATACGGAGGCTATGGCTACACCTTC,CASSESGAQYGGYGYTF
17,TRBJ2-6,.,.,TRBV28,TGTGCCAGCAGTTTCATCCCAGGTCCGGGGGGGGCCAACGTCCTGACTTTC,CASSFIPGPGGANVLTF
14,TRBJ1-2,TRBD1,.,TRBV19,TGTGCCAGTAGTGGGACAGGGGGTTCAGATGGCTACACCTTC,CASSGTGGSDGYTF
15,TRBJ1-5,TRBD1,few,TRBV19,TGTGCCAGTATGAAATCGACAGGGGAAAATCAGCCCCAGCATTTT,CASMKSTGENQPQHF
13,TRBJ1-2,.,.,TRBV27,TGTGCCAGCAGTTTCCGGGACGGCTATGGCTACACCTTC,CASSFRDGYGYTF
14,TRBJ2-5,.,.,TRBV11-3,TGTGCCAGCAGCTTTAGAGACAGCCAAGAGACCCAGTACTTC,CASSFRDSQETQYF
16,TRBJ1-2,TRBD1,.,TRBV9,TGTGCCAGCAGCCCTCGCCTACAGGGGGTACTATATGGCTACACCTTC,CASSPRLQGVLYGYTF
14,TRBJ1-1,.,.,TRBV7-2,TGTGCCAGCAGCTTAGCTGGGAAGAACACTGAAGCTTTCTTT,CASSLAGKNTEAFF
15,TRBJ2-2,.,once,TRBV7-2,TGTGCCAGCAGCCAGACTACCCTGAACACCGGGGAGCTGTTTTTT,CASSQTTLNTGELFF
16,TRBJ1-3,TRBD1,.,TRBV7-8,TGTGCCAGCAGCTTGAGGGACAGGGGATCTGGAAACACCATATATTTT,CASSLRDRGSGNTIYF
12,TRBJ1-2,.,.,TRBV29-1,TGCAGCGTTGAGGCAGGAAACTATGGCTACACCTTC,CSVEAGNYGYTF
15,TRBJ1-1,.,.,TRBV5-1,TGCGCCAGCAGCTTGACAGGGCTAGGGAACACTGAAGCTTTCTTT,CASSLTGLGNTEAFF
16,TRBJ2-7,.,.,TRBV5-1,TGCGCCAGCAGCTTGAGAGCCTTCGACATCTCCTACGAGCAGTACTTC,CASSLRAFDISYEQYF
9,TRBJ2-1,.,.,TRBV20-1,TGCAGTGGCAACAATGAGCAGTTCTTC,CSGNNEQFF
14,TRBJ1-6,.,.,TRBV5-4,TGTGCCAGCAGCCGGAGTTCTTCTGGGGGGCCCCTCCACTTT,CASSRSSSGGPLHF
17,TRBJ1-1,.,few,TRBV11-3,TGTGCCAGCAGCTTAGATCGGGGGGGCTCGGGGAACACTGAAGCTTTCTTT,CASSLDRGGSGNTEAFF
15,TRBJ2-2,.,.,TRBV7-2,TGTGCCAGCAGTTGGGACGTACCAGCCACCGGGGAGCTGTTTTTT,CASSWDVPATGELFF
13,TRBJ2-7,.,.,TRBV6-1,TGTGCCAGCAGCGCGGCTTACTCCTACGAGCAGTACTTC,CASSAAYSYEQYF
17,TRBJ2-6,.,.,TRBV5-1,TGCGCCAGCAGCTCTCACGGGGTAATCTCTGGGGCCAACGTCCTGACTTTC,CASSSHGVISGANVLTF
16,TRBJ2-2,.,.,TRBV5-5,TGTGCCAGCAGCTCGCTGAGGGGAAGGGTCACCGGGGAGCTGTTTTTT,CASSSLRGRVTGELFF
13,TRBJ1-5,.,.,TRBV7-2,TGTGCCAGCAGCTTAGGGGATGGTCAGCCCCAGCATTTT,CASSLGDGQPQHF
16,TRBJ2-7,.,few,TRBV7-9,TGTGCCAGCAGCTTAGCGGGGGAACCCGGCGCCTACGAGCAGTACTTC,CASSLAGEPGAYEQYF
16,TRBJ1-2,.,few,TRBV4-2,TGTGCCAGCAGCCAAGATGGGGCGAGTCAGAACTATGGCTACACCTTC,CASSQDGASQNYGYTF
13,TRBJ2-5,.,.,TRBV6-1,TGTGCCAGCAGCCTAACTAGCTTAGAGACCCAGTACTTC,CASSLTSLETQYF
15,TRBJ2-3,.,.,TRBV4-2,TGTGCCAGCAGCCAAGAGTGGCTTAGCACAGATACGCAGTATTTT,CASSQEWLSTDTQYF
16,TRBJ2-3,TRBD2,.,TRBV7-8,TGTGCCAGCAGCTTAGGAGCGGGGGGGTCGGGAGATACGCAGTATTTT,CASSLGAGGSGDTQYF
16,TRBJ2-7,TRBD2,few,TRBV7-2,TGTGCCAGCAGCGGGCAGAGCGGGGGGTGGGCTGTCGAGCAGTACTTC,CASSGQSGGWAVEQYF
13,TRBJ1-1,.,.,TRBV6-5,TGTGCCAGCAGTTACTCTAAGCACTCGGGAGCTTTCTTT,CASSYSKHSGAFF
15,TRBJ2-5,TRBD2,few,TRBV6-5,TGTGCCAGCTCACTGGGTCACGGGGGGGGAGAGACCCAGTACTTC,CASSLGHGGGETQYF
19,TRBJ2-2,TRBD2,once,TRBV7-8,TGTGCCAGCAGCTGGGGGTACGGCGGGGGGGCAGTTGGCACCGGGGAGCTGTTTTTT,CASSWGYGGGAVGTGELFF
19,TRBJ2-3,TRBD2,once,TRBV4-3,TGCGCCAGCAGCCAAGTCGAAGCGGGGGGCCTTAGGTATGGAGATACGCAGTATTTT,CASSQVEAGGLRYGDTQYF
12,TRBJ2-1,.,.,TRBV25-1,TGTGCCAGCATCGAGGGGAACAATGAGCAGTTCTTC,CASIEGNNEQFF
13,TRBJ1-1,.,.,TRBV7-9,TGTGCCAGCAGACTTTCGTGGGACACTGAAGCTTTCTTT,CASRLSWDTEAFF
13,TRBJ1-2,.,.,TRBV6-6,TGTGCCAGCAGTCCAGGGGTGAACTATGGCTACACCTTC,CASSPGVNYGYTF
14,TRBJ2-7,TRBD1,.,TRBV2,TGTGCCAGCAGAGGGACAGCGGTGAATTACGAGCAGTACTTC,CASRGTAVNYEQYF
16,TRBJ2-7,TRBD1,.,TRBV4-3,TGCGCCAGCAGCCTGTATGGGACAGGGGAGTCCTACGAGCAGTACTTC,CASSLYGTGESYEQYF
15,TRBJ2-5,.,.,TRBV5-1,TGCGCCAGCAGCTTGGGACTAGTCGAAGAAGAGACCCAGTACTTC,CASSLGLVEEETQYF